One sample yielded the 7 T cell receptor beta chains listed below, sequenced in a study of cytomegalovirus exposure and HLA in healthy donors. PCR was performed using 60 Vbeta and 13 Jbeta primers. The protocol was immunoSEQ multiplex PCR, while the TCRdb copy is restricted to in-frame clones and leaves out a portion. The sample includes 150,000 to 200,000 clones, about four fifths of them seen just once. The specimen was PBMCs. The receptor set was obtained from a male donor in good health and CMV-seropositive.

There are a few counts of this clone. The chain joins TRBV30 to TRBJ2-7; no reliable D call. Between the trimmed V and J ends, which lost 1 base and 6 bases, there was a span of 10 bases. The CDR3 extends over 12 amino acids. Per germline, CDR1 GTSNPN and CDR2 SVGIG (reference sequence). The CDR3 nucleotides are TGTGCCTGGAGTGAAGCTTTTCGCGAGCAGTACTTC. This encodes CAWSEAFREQYF. The complete variable domain, with remaining parts taken from reference TRBV30 and TRBJ2-7, reads SQTIHQWPATLVQPVGSPLSLECTVEGTSNPNLYWYRQAAGRGLQLLFYSVGIGQISSEVPQNLSASRPQDRQFILSSKKLLLSDSGFYLCAWSEAFREQYFGPGTRLTVT.

This clone has more than one count but fewer than ten. CDR3 residues: CASRPRILLDTGELFF. The DNA of the CDR3 is TGTGCCAGCCGCCCCCGCATCTTACTCGACACCGGGGAGCTGTTTTTT. The chain carries TRBV5-5 and TRBJ2-2; D gene uncertain. The CDR3 covers 16 residues. Germline CDR1 and CDR2: SGHKS and YYEKEE (reference sequence). Trimming removed 7 bases at V and 3 bases at J, with 19 bases between.

The CDR3 reads CASSEAGRAANYGYTF. The CDR3 DNA sequence: TGTGCCAGCAGTGAAGCCGGCAGGGCCGCTAACTATGGCTACACCTTC. The chain combines TRBV2 with TRBJ1-2; TRBD1 might be the D (5 bases). V dropped 0 bases and J dropped 0 bases, with 11 bases sitting between them. In germline, CDR1 is SNHLY, CDR2 FYNNEI. This CDR3 is 16 amino acids long.

The rearrangement links TRBV25-1 to TRBJ2-6; 8 nucleotides align to TRBD1. CDR3 length equals 17 residues. V was clipped by 5 bases and J by 0 bases; unmatched bases: 6. Germline values: CDR1 MGHDK, CDR2 SYGVNS. CDR3 region: CASSKTGGGSGANVLTF. In nucleotides, the CDR3 is TGTGCCAGCAGTAAAACAGGGGGTGGCTCTGGGGCCAACGTCCTGACTTTC.

This chain connects TRBV5-4 to TRBJ2-1, with TRBD1 matching over 7 bases. With 4 bases clipped from V and 2 bases from J, the junction kept 3 bases outside the gene matches. Germline CDR1 and CDR2: SGHNT and YYREEE (reference sequence). The CDR3 runs 14 residues. The CDR3 nucleotides read TGTGCCAGCAGCCCGAGGGGGCCCTACAATGAGCAGTTCTTC. Protein: CASSPRGPYNEQFF.

The table lists this clone with a few counts. V gene TRBV7-7 combines with J gene TRBJ2-7; 8 bases align to TRBD2. The CDR3 is 15 amino acids. Germline V gives CDR1 SSHAT, CDR2 FNYEAQ (reference sequence). V lost 0 bases to trimming and J lost 1 base; unmatched junction nucleotides: 2. In DNA form, the CDR3 reads TGTGCCAGCAGCTTAGCTAGCGGGGAGTCCTACGAGCAGTACTTC. This translates into CASSLASGESYEQYF.

J is TRBJ1-4 and V is TRBV10-3; a possible D gene is TRBD1 (6 bases). The CDR3 sequence is 15 residues long. Looked up from germline, CDR1 is ENHRY and CDR2 is SYGVKD. Trimming shortened V by 0 bases and J by 6 bases, and 11 bases separated the two germline ends. Here the CDR3 DNA reads TGTGCCATCAGTGAGTCACAGGGAGGGGATGAAAAACTGTTTTTT. Protein sequence: CAISESQGGDEKLFF.